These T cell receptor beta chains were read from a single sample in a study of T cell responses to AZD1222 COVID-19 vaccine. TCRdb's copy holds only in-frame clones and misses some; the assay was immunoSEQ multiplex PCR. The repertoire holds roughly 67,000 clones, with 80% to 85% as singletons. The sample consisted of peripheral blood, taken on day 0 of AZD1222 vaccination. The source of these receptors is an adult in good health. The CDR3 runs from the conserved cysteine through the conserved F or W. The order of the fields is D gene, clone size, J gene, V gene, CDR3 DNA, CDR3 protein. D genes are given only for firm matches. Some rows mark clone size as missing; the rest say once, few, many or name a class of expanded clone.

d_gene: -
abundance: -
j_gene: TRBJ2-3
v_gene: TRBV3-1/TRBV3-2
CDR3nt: TGTGCCAGCAGCCTGCGGGGCCTCCCAGATACGCAGTATTTT
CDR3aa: CASSLRGLPDTQYF

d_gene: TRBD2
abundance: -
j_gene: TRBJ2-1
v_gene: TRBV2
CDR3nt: TGTGCCAGCAGTATTAGCGGGGGAGTCGATGAGCAGTTCTTC
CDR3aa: CASSISGGVDEQFF

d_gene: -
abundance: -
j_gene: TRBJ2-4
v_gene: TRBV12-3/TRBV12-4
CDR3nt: TGTGCCAGCAGCCGGGACAATTCTGACATTCAGTACTTC
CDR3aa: CASSRDNSDIQYF

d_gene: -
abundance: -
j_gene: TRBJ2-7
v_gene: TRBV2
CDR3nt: TGTGCCAGCAGGAGTACCGGGACATCGAAGTACGAGCAGTACTTC
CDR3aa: CASRSTGTSKYEQYF

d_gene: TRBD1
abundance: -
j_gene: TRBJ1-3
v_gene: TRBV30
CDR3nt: TGTGCCTGGAGTACCCGGGACAGGGTGCCCCGAAACACCATATATTTT
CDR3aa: CAWSTRDRVPRNTIYF

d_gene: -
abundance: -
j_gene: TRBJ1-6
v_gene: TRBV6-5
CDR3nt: TGTGCCAGCAGCCGGATGTCGACGAGTCCTTCACCCCTCCACTTT
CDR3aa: CASSRMSTSPSPLHF

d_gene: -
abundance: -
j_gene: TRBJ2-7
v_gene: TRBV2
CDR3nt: TGTGCCAGCAGTTTAGGGGCAAGCGAGCAGTACTTC
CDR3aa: CASSLGASEQYF

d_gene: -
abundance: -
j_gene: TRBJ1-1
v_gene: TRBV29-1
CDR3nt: TGCAGCGTTGAAGCGTCCGGATTTGAAGCTTTCTTT
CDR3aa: CSVEASGFEAFF

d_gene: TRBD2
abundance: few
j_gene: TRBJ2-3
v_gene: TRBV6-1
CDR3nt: TGTGCCAGCAGTGACCAAGCGGGGGGGAGCACAGATACGCAGTATTTT
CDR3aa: CASSDQAGGSTDTQYF

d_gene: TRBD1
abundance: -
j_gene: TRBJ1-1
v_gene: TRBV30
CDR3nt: TGTGCCTGGAGCCCCGGGACAGGGGTCGCCCCAAACACTGAAGCTTTCTTT
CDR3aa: CAWSPGTGVAPNTEAFF

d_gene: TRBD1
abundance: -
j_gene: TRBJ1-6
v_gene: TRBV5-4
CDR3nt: TGTGCCAGCAGCAAGGACAGGGCCTATAATTCACCCCTCCACTTT
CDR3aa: CASSKDRAYNSPLHF

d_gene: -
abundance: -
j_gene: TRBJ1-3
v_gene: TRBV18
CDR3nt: TGTGCCAGCTCACCGACGCGGCCCCATCACTCTGGAAACACCATATATTTT
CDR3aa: CASSPTRPHHSGNTIYF

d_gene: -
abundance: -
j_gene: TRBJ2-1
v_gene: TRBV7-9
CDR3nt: TGTGCCAGCAGCCCCCCGCCGAGGTCGAGCTCCTACAATGAGCAGTTCTTC
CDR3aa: CASSPPPRSSSYNEQFF

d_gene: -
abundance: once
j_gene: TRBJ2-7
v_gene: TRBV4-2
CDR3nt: TGTGCCAGCCGGGGCTCCTACGAGCAGTACTTC
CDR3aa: CASRGSYEQYF

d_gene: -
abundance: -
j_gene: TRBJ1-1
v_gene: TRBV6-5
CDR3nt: TGTGCCAGCAGTTATATGGGGGGCACTGAAGCTTTCTTT
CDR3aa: CASSYMGGTEAFF

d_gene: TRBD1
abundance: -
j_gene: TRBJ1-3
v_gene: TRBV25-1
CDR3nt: TGTGCCAGCAGTAACAGGGGAGGGTATAACACCATATATTTT
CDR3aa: CASSNRGGYNTIYF

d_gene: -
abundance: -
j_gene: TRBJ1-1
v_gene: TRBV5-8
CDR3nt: TGTGCCAGCAGCCGGATGAACACTGAAGCTTTCTTT
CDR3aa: CASSRMNTEAFF

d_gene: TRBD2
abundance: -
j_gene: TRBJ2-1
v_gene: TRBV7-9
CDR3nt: TGTGCCAGCAGTAGACTAGCGGGGGTCAATGAGCAGTTCTTC
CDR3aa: CASSRLAGVNEQFF

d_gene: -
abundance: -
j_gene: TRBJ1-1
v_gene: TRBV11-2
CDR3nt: TGTGCCAGCAGCTTATACGCGGGGAACACTGAAGCTTTCTTT
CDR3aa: CASSLYAGNTEAFF

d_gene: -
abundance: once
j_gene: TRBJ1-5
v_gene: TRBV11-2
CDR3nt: TGTGCCAGCAGCCCCAGGGATCGTCAGCCCCAGCATTTT
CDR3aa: CASSPRDRQPQHF

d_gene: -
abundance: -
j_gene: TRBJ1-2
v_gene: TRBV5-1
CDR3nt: TGCGCCAGCAGCTTCCTCCGACCCGGGGGAGCGAAAATTCTCTATGGCTACACCTTC
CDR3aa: CASSFLRPGGAKILYGYTF

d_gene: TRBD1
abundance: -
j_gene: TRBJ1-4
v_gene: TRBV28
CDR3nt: TGTGCCAGCAGTTTCCGGATGCCGGGACAGGGGATCGAAAAACTGTTTTTT
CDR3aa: CASSFRMPGQGIEKLFF

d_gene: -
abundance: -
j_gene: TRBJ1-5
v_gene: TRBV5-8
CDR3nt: TGTGCCAGCAGCTTGGCCTTTTGGGGAGACAATCAGCCCCAGCATTTT
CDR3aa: CASSLAFWGDNQPQHF

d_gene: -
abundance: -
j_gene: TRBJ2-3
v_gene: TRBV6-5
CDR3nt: TGTGCCAGCAGTTGGGCAGGCGGGTATGATACGCAGTATTTT
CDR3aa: CASSWAGGYDTQYF

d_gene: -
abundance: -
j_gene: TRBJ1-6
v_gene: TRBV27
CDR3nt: TGTGCCAGCAAACAAAATGACGGGACCCTCTCCTATAATTCACCCCTCCACTTT
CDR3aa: CASKQNDGTLSYNSPLHF

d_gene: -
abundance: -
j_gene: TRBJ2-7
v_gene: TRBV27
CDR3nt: TGTGCCAGCAGCGGCGGGACAGTCAATTTACGCTACGAGCAGTACTTC
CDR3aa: CASSGGTVNLRYEQYF

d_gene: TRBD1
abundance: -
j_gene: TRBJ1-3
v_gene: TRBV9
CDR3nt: TGTGCCAGCAGCCCCCAAATTCCACAGGGGGTAGACACCATATATTTT
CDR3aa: CASSPQIPQGVDTIYF

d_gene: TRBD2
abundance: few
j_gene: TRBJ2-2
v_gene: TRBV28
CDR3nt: TGTGCCAGCAGTATCTTAGCGGGGTATCGCACCGGGGAGCTGTTTTTT
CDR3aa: CASSILAGYRTGELFF

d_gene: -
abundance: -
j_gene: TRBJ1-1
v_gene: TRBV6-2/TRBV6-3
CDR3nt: TGTGCCAGCAGTCAAACACCCGCTCAGGGCAAAATGAACACTGAAGCTTTCTTT
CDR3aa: CASSQTPAQGKMNTEAFF

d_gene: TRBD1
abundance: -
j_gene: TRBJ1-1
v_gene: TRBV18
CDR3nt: TGTGCCAGCTCACCCCGACAGGGGGCCCGGAACACTGAAGCTTTCTTT
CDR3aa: CASSPRQGARNTEAFF

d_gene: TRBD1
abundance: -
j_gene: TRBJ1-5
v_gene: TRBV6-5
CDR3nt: TGTGCCAGCCTGGGGACAGGTGATCAGCCCCAGCATTTT
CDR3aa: CASLGTGDQPQHF

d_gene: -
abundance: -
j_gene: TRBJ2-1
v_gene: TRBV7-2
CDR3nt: TGTGCCAGCAGCTTAGTCGGTAACTCCTACAATGAGCAGTTCTTC
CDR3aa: CASSLVGNSYNEQFF

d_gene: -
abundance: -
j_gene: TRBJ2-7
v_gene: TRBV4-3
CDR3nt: TGCGCCAGCAGCCAAGACCGGGGCGAGCAGTACTTC
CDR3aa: CASSQDRGEQYF

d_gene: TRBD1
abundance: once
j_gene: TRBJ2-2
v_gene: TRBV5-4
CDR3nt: TGTGCCAGCAGCTACAACAGGGGCGGCACCGGGGAGCTGTTTTTT
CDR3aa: CASSYNRGGTGELFF

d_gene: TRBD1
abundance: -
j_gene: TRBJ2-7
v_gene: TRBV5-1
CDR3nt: TGCGCCAGCACCAGAGACAGGGGATCCTACGAGCAGTACTTC
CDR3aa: CASTRDRGSYEQYF

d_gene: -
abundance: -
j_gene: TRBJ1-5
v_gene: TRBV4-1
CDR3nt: TGCGCCAGCAGCCCCCACTATTTAGGAAGGGCGCGCAATCAGCCCCAGCATTTT
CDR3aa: CASSPHYLGRARNQPQHF

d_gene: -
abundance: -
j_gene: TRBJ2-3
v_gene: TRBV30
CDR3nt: TGTGCCTGGAGTGTGACAGTTAGCACAGATACGCAGTATTTT
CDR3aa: CAWSVTVSTDTQYF

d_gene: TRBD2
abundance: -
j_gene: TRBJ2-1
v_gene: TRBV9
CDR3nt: TGTGCCAGCAGCGTAGCGGGGGGGGGTATCGCCGATGAGCAGTTCTTC
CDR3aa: CASSVAGGGIADEQFF

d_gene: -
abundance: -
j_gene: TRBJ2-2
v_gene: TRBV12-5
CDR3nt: TGTGCTAGTGGTTCCGGGGAGCTGTTTTTT
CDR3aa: CASGSGELFF

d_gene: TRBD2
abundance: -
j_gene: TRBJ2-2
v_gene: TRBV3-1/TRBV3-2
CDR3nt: TGTGCCAGCAGCCAAAGTAGCGGGGGTTACACCGGGGAGCTGTTTTTT
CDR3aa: CASSQSSGGYTGELFF